This entry lists 23 T cell receptor beta chains sequenced from one sample in a study of control samples from healthy donors and cancer patients. Produced via immunoSEQ multiplex PCR; TCRdb's table is partial and in-frame only. The repertoire includes fewer than 120,000 clones, approximately 87% of them detected once, and approximately 3.7% sits in the top ten. Sample: PBMCs. Receptors originate from a woman aged 55-69 years with lung cancer.

Here the CDR3 DNA reads TGTGCCAGCAGCGGCGCGGGATACTCCTACAATGAGCAGTTCTTC. Protein: CASSGAGYSYNEQFF. The chain carries TRBV6-5 and TRBJ2-1; perhaps TRBD2 as D (6 bases). From germline, CDR1 is MNHEY and CDR2 SVGAGI. There are 15 residues in the CDR3. Trimming cost V 6 bases and J 0 bases, with 12 bases left between them.

The V call is TRBV19, the J call TRBJ1-2; D unclear. V was trimmed by 4 bases and J by 8 bases, leaving 11 bases between them. Germline V CDR1 and CDR2: LNHDA, SQIVND (reference sequence). The CDR3 runs 12 residues. CDR3 sequence reads: CASSNGNDGYTF. CDR3 DNA: TGTGCCAGTAGTAACGGGAATGACGGCTACACCTTC.

The rearrangement uses TRBV21-1 and TRBJ1-2; no check of the table's D call, TRBD1, against the DNA was made. TRBV21-1 is a documented pseudogene. The CDR3 sequence is 16 residues long. The DNA for the CDR3 is TGTGCCAGCAGCAAAGAGAAGACGACAGGGTTGGATAACTACACCTTC. This codes for CASSKEKTTGLDNYTF.

V usage is TRBV24-1 and J usage is TRBJ2-5; 8 bases are shared with TRBD2. Trimming at V came to 3 bases and at J to 1 base, leaving 6 bases not matched to a gene. This CDR3 spans 16 amino acids. Per germline, CDR1 KGHDR and CDR2 SFDVKD. The CDR3 loop is CATSDHSGVFQETQYF. In DNA form, the CDR3 reads TGTGCCACCAGTGATCATAGCGGGGTTTTCCAAGAGACCCAGTACTTC.

The chain employs TRBV19 and TRBJ2-7, with 9 bases that match TRBD1. Germline loops: CDR1 LNHDA, CDR2 SQIVND (reference sequence). J was trimmed by 6 bases and V by 5 bases; bases with no gene match: 5. This CDR3 region has 13 residues. The CDR3 DNA reads TGTGCCAGTAGTGGGGACAGGGTAAGCGAGCAGTACTTC. Encoded protein: CASSGDRVSEQYF.

The rearrangement joins TRBV5-1 to TRBJ1-2; 8 nucleotides align to TRBD1. The CDR3 contains 14 residues. The germline gives CDR1 SGHRS, CDR2 YFSETQ. The J segment lost 7 bases and the V segment lost 4 bases, leaving 9 bases of the junction unmatched. The CDR3 DNA reads TGCGCCAGCAGCCCGCAACAGGGGGAAGGTGGCTACACCTTC. Protein product: CASSPQQGEGGYTF.

The rearrangement uses TRBV11-2 and TRBJ1-2, with unresolved D. Trimming left V 2 bases short and J 2 bases short, with 6 bases between. The CDR3 loop spans 13 amino acids. In germline, CDR1 is SGHAT, CDR2 FQNNGV. CDR3 in amino acids: CASSLLDNYGYTF. The CDR3 region has the DNA TGTGCCAGCAGCTTACTAGACAACTATGGCTACACCTTC.

Only one count was recorded for this clone. The rearrangement joins TRBV14 to TRBJ2-2; no reliable D call. The CDR3 contains 13 residues. Germline lookup yields CDR1 SGHDN and CDR2 FVKESK. The germline V and J ends were trimmed by 5 bases and 6 bases, with 10 bases remaining between them. CDR3 amino acids: CASSTVAPGELFF. The CDR3 DNA sequence: TGTGCCAGCAGCACGGTGGCTCCCGGGGAGCTGTTTTTT.

The CDR3 here is CASNTLEGDPEAFF. CDR3 nucleotide sequence: TGTGCCAGCAATACCCTTGAGGGGGACCCTGAAGCTTTCTTT. The chain joins TRBV6-6 to TRBJ1-1, with D possibly TRBD1 on 6 matching bases. Trimming stripped 7 bases from V and 6 bases from J, with 18 bases between. The CDR3 loop spans 14 amino acids. Per the germline V gene, CDR1 is MNHNY and CDR2 is SVGAGI (reference sequence).

This clone was seen a few times. This chain joins TRBV30 and TRBJ1-6, with 9 bases lining up with TRBD1. The ends lost 0 bases at V and 7 bases at J; junction bases unmatched: 4. The CDR3 is 15 amino acids. Germline V gene lookup returns CDR1 GTSNPN and CDR2 SVGIG (reference sequence). CDR3 sequence reads: CAWSVLGQGNSPLHF. In DNA form, the CDR3 reads TGTGCCTGGAGTGTGTTGGGACAGGGAAATTCACCCCTCCACTTT.

This chain connects TRBV3-1 (or the pseudogene TRBV3-2) to TRBJ1-6, with D unresolved. The CDR3 is 13 residues long. CDR1 LGHDT and CDR2 YNNKEL come from the germline V gene (reference sequence). V was clipped by 3 bases and J by 5 bases, with 5 bases between them. The DNA of the CDR3 is TGTGCCAGCAGCCACGGGAATAATTCACCCCTCCACTTT. Protein sequence: CASSHGNNSPLHF.

The chain is built from TRBV12-3 or TRBV12-4 and TRBJ2-1, with D unclear. The CDR3 covers 11 residues. V was cut by 1 base and J by 9 bases, with 4 bases left in between. The CDR3 protein is CASSLVGEQFF. The CDR3 DNA follows: TGTGCCAGCAGTTTAGTCGGTGAGCAGTTCTTC.

The gene calls are TRBV19 and TRBJ2-1, with 12 positions matching TRBD2. Germline V lookup: CDR1 LNHDA, CDR2 SQIVND (reference sequence). Germline trimming cut 5 bases from V and 4 bases from J; bases unmatched to any gene: 9. The CDR3 is 17 residues long. CDR3 loop: CASSRRTSGDSYNEQFF. DNA for the CDR3: TGTGCCAGTAGTCGACGGACTAGCGGGGATTCTTACAATGAGCAGTTCTTC.

This rearrangement joins TRBV3-1 (or the pseudogene TRBV3-2) to TRBJ2-1, with D possibly TRBD1 on 6 matching bases. The CDR3 loop spans 18 amino acids. V lost 0 bases to trimming and J lost 4 bases, with 19 bases between them. Per germline, CDR1 LGHDT and CDR2 YNNKEL (reference sequence). The DNA for the CDR3 is TGTGCCAGCAGCCAAGATAAGGGGGAGAACTGGATATACAATGAGCAGTTCTTC. It yields the protein CASSQDKGENWIYNEQFF.

The chain links TRBV6-6 to TRBJ2-2, with 8 bases identical to TRBD2. The CDR3 loop spans 18 amino acids. Germline V gene data show CDR1 as MNHNY and CDR2 as SVGAGI (reference sequence). V gave up 5 bases and J gave up 4 bases; unmatched junction bases: 15. CDR3: CASSLGYTGTSTTGELFF. Written as DNA, the CDR3 is TGTGCCAGCAGTCTTGGGTATACCGGGACTAGTACCACCGGGGAGCTGTTTTTT.

CDR3 coding DNA: TGTGCCAGCAGCCTAAGCACAGATACGCAGTATTTT. It translates to CASSLSTDTQYF. V is TRBV3-1 (or the pseudogene TRBV3-2) and J is TRBJ2-3; D gene unclear. Germline V gives CDR1 LGHDT, CDR2 YNNKEL (reference sequence). V was shortened by 4 bases and J by 0 bases, with 2 bases between the two germline ends. The CDR3 totals 12 residues.

V gene TRBV12-3 or TRBV12-4 combines with J gene TRBJ1-5, with D possibly being TRBD1 (5 bases). The V end was cut by 3 bases, the J end by 6 bases, with 6 bases between. CDR3 length: 12 residues. The CDR3 protein is CASSFGGQPQHF. CDR3 bases: TGTGCCAGCAGTTTTGGGGGTCAGCCCCAGCATTTT.

This chain joins TRBV4-3 and TRBJ1-1, with a possible D match to TRBD1 (6 bases). Looked up from germline, CDR1 is LGHNA and CDR2 is YSLEER. The CDR3 extends over 15 amino acids. The V gene lost 4 bases and the J gene lost 0 bases, with 12 bases spanning the gap. CDR3 DNA sequence: TGCGCCAGCAGCCCGACAGGCACTCTGAACACTGAAGCTTTCTTT. It is translated as CASSPTGTLNTEAFF.

This clone was recorded only once. The chain employs TRBV7-8 and TRBJ1-2; D perhaps matches TRBD1 (6 bases). The CDR3 has 15 residues. V lost 0 bases and J lost 3, with 11 bases in between. The germline V gene encodes CDR1 SGHVS and CDR2 FQNEAQ. The CDR3 spells CASSLALDSYYGYTF. The CDR3 DNA sequence: TGTGCCAGCAGCTTAGCCTTGGACAGTTACTATGGCTACACCTTC. The complete variable domain, with remaining parts taken from reference TRBV7-8 and TRBJ1-2, reads GAGVSQSPRYKVAKRGQDVALRCDPISGHVSLFWYQQALGQGPEFLTYFQNEAQLDKSGLPSDRFFAERPEGSVSTLKIQRTQQEDSAVYLCASSLALDSYYGYTFGSGTRLTVV.

The rearrangement joins TRBV5-6 to TRBJ2-3; D unresolved. V shed 3 bases and J shed 4 bases, with 12 bases lying between them. This CDR3 region has 14 residues. The V gene's germline CDR1 is SGHDT and CDR2 YYEEEE. CDR3 in amino acids: CASSSTYSADTQYF. The DNA for the CDR3 is TGTGCCAGCAGCTCGACATATTCCGCAGATACGCAGTATTTT.

V and J are TRBV28 and TRBJ1-1; D possibly corresponds to TRBD1 (5 bases). Germline V gives CDR1 MDHEN, CDR2 SYDVKM. The CDR3 runs 9 residues. V lost 8 bases, J lost 10 bases, and 8 bases lay in between. CDR3 loop: CASGRGAFF. Written as DNA, the CDR3 is TGTGCCAGCGGGAGGGGAGCTTTCTTT. The full variable domain, in which reference TRBV28 and TRBJ1-1 provide the parts outside the CDR3, is DVKVTQSSRYLVKRTGEKVFLECVQDMDHENMFWYRQDPGLGLRLIYFSYDVKMKEKGDIPEGYSVSREKKERFSLILESASTNQTSMYLCASGRGAFFGQGTRLTVV.

This clone was seen just once. The chain uses TRBV3-1 (or the pseudogene TRBV3-2) and TRBJ2-1, with D perhaps TRBD1 or TRBD2 (5 bases each). The CDR3 spans 14 residues. The V gene lost 3 bases and the J gene lost 5 bases, with 11 bases spanning the gap. Germline lookup yields CDR1 LGHDT and CDR2 YNNKEL (reference sequence). CDR3 protein: CASSQRDENNEQFF. Here the CDR3 DNA reads TGTGCCAGCAGCCAGAGGGACGAGAACAATGAGCAGTTCTTC.

The genes are TRBV11-3 and TRBJ1-1; possible D gene TRBD1, 5 bases. Per the germline V gene, CDR1 is SGHNT and CDR2 is YENEEA. The CDR3 covers 13 residues. The ends were cut back, 3 bases at V and 1 base at J, with 6 bases in the middle. The CDR3 is CASSFTGNTEAFF. The CDR3, as DNA: TGTGCCAGCAGCTTTACAGGGAACACTGAAGCTTTCTTT.